This T cell receptor beta chain was observed in a study of blood T cell repertoires in COVID-19. Study-level information: Sample material is recorded as cDNA or gDNA derived from T cells, B-cell-depleted T cells, or PBMCs.

Sequenced by immunoSEQ multiplex PCR; TCRdb stores in-frame clones only, minus some. Here the sample spans approximately 250,000 clones, around 89% being singletons. The CDR3 is 17 residues long. V lost 2 bases to trimming and J lost 6 bases, with 22 bases between them. Sequenced input: PBMCs or T cells enriched from blood (not recorded which). The receptor was isolated from a woman aged 40 to 50 with acute COVID-19. V is TRBV23-1 and J is TRBJ1-1; maybe TRBD1 (6 bases). TRBV23-1 belongs to the ORF category, with a function that is uncertain. CDR3 amino acids: CASSQTRGGARVPEAFF. The DNA for the CDR3 is TGCGCCAGCAGTCAAACCCGCGGGGGGGCTAGGGTCCCTGAAGCTTTCTTT.